A single sample is the source of the 9 T cell receptor beta chains below, sequenced in a study of molecular identifiers for immune sequencing clone quantification. TCRdb fed the PCR reads into MiXCR, producing one record per CDR3 protein. The sample gives hundreds of thousands of distinct CDR3 sequences, 25% of which show up once; about 0.84% is in the top ten. Sequencing used naive CD8+ T cells from blood, with Jurkat cell RNA spiked in. Subset specified: FACS-sorted CD8+CD4-CCR7+CD45RA+ naive T cells. The receptors were gathered from a human donor in good health. Some libraries in this study had Jurkat cell RNA spiked in.

The V and J genes are TRBV7-2 and TRBJ2-1; D possibly corresponds to TRBD1 (7 bases). Deletions cut 3 bases from V and 8 bases from J, with 14 bases between. CDR3 length equals 14 residues. The germline V gene encodes CDR1 SGHTA and CDR2 FQGNSA. CDR3 in amino acids: CASSLEGASYEQFF. As DNA, the CDR3 is TGTGCCAGCAGCTTGGAGGGGGCGAGTTATGAGCAGTTCTTC. Looking up the rest from reference TRBV7-2 and TRBJ2-1 gives the full variable domain: GAGVSQSPSNKVTEKGKDVELRCDPISGHTALYWYRQSLGQGLEFLIYFQGNSAPDKSGLPSDRFSAERTGGSVSTLTIQRTQQEDSAVYLCASSLEGASYEQFFGPGTRLTVL.

This clonotype was recorded at least ten times. Relative to the germline gene, one junction end is altered; a read error may explain this. V and J are TRBV20-1 and TRBJ2-7, with 11 bases identical to TRBD1. The length of the CDR3 is 14 residues. The germline V gene has CDR1 DFQATT and CDR2 SNEGSKA (reference sequence). The CDR3 loop is CSARGQGAFGEQYF. The CDR3, as DNA: TGCAGTGCAAGAGGACAGGGGGCGTTTGGCGAGCAGTACTTC.

To note about this clonotype: Compared with germline, one end of the junction differs, possibly owing to a read error. The V gene is TRBV7-6, the J gene TRBJ2-7, with 9 bases aligning to TRBD1. CDR3 length: 16 residues. Per germline, CDR1 SGHVS and CDR2 FNYEAQ. The CDR3 DNA sequence: TGTGCCAGCAGCTTAGGGGGACAGGGACCTACCTACGAGCAGTGCTTC. As protein: CASSLGGQGPTYEQCF.

This clonotype was counted many times. The chain carries TRBV7-9 and TRBJ2-5; TRBD1 matches at 8 bases. Germline V gene data show CDR1 as SEHNR and CDR2 as FQNEAQ (reference sequence). The V and J ends lost 1 base and 7 bases, in that order; junction bases with no gene match: 8. The CDR3 sequence is 15 residues long. CDR3 sequence (DNA): TGTGCCAGCAGCTTAGAGACAGGGGAGCTGGCGACCCAGTACTTC. This codes for CASSLETGELATQYF.

DNA for the CDR3: TGCAGTGCTAGAGATGACAGGGGATTTGTAAGAGAGACCCAGTACTTC. Amino acids: CSARDDRGFVRETQYF. The chain recombines TRBV20-1 with TRBJ2-5, with 8 nucleotides matching TRBD1. The germline CDR1 and CDR2 sequences are DFQATT and SNEGSKA (reference sequence). The CDR3 is 16 amino acids. V lost 0 bases and J lost 4; bases outside the gene matches: 10.

This clonotype was found a few times. This may be a read error, as it is one base from a much larger clone. The chain has TRBV7-9 and TRBJ1-1; D not resolved. Germline CDR1 SEHNR, CDR2 FQNEAQ (reference sequence). CDR3 size: 13 residues. Here the CDR3 reads CASSLGGSPEALF. The CDR3 coding sequence is TGTGCCAGCAGCTTGGGCGGATCTCCTGAAGCTCTCTTT.

Comment on this clonotype: This may be a read error: a much more frequent sequence differs by one nucleotide. This rearrangement joins TRBV29-1 to TRBJ1-2; 12 bases are shared with TRBD1. The junction had 8 bases not matched to a gene; V was cut back by 4 bases and J by 8 bases. CDR3 length: 14 residues. CDR1 is SQVTM, CDR2 ANQGSEA, per germline. The CDR3 sequence: CSVVTGQGAKGYTF. The CDR3 nucleotides read TGCAGCGTTGTGACGGGACAGGGGGCGAAGGGCTACACCTTC.

Many counts were recorded for this clonotype. V is TRBV24-1 and J is TRBJ2-2; maybe TRBD1 (6 bases). V was shortened by 7 bases and J by 1 base, with 9 bases between the two germline ends. Germline assignment: CDR1 KGHDR and CDR2 SFDVKD. This CDR3 has 14 amino acids. CDR3 amino acids: CATRDSQNTGELFF. CDR3 coding DNA: TGTGCCACCAGGGACAGCCAGAACACCGGGGAGCTGTTTTTT.

For this clonotype: A much bigger clone sits one base away, suggesting this may be a read error. The V gene is TRBV20-1, the J gene TRBJ2-3; the D is unclear. Germline CDR1 is DFQATT and CDR2 is SNEGSKA (reference sequence). V lost 8 bases and J lost 1, with 19 bases in between. The CDR3 covers 15 residues. This chain's CDR3 is CSLGIFGDCTDTQYF. In nucleotides, the CDR3 is TGCAGTTTGGGTATATTCGGCGATTGCACAGATACGCAGTATTTT.